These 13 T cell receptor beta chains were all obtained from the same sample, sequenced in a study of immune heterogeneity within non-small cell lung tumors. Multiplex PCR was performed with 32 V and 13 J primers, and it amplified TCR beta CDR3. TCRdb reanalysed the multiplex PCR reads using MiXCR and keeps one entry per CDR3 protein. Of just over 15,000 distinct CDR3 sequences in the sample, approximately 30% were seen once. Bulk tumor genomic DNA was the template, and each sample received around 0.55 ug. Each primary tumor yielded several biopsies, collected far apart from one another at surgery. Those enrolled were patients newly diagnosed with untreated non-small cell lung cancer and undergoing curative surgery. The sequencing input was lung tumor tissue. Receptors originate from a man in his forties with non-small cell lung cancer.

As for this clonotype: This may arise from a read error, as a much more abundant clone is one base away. This CDR3 is CASSPVTEEKFF. The CDR3 DNA reads TGTGCCAGCTCACCGGTCACAGAGGAGAAGTTCTTC. The chain couples TRBV18 to TRBJ2-1; D uncertain. The CDR3 is 12 amino acids. Trimming removed 3 bases from V and 14 bases from J, with 14 bases in between. Germline CDR1 and CDR2: KGHSH and LQKENI.

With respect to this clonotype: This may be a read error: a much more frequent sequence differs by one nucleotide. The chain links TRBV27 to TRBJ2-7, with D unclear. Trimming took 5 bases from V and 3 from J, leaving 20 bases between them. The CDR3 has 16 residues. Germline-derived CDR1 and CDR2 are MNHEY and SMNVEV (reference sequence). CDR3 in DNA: TGTGCCAGCAGTCCCCCAAGGTGGTTGGGTAACTACGAGCAGTACTTC. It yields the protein CASSPPRWLGNYEQYF.

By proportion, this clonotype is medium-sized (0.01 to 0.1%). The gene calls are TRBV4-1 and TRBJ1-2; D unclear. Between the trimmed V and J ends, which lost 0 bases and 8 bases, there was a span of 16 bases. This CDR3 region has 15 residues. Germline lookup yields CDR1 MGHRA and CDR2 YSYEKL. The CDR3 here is CASSQEGQAALGYTF. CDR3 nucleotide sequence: TGCGCCAGCAGCCAAGAGGGTCAGGCCGCATTAGGCTACACCTTC.

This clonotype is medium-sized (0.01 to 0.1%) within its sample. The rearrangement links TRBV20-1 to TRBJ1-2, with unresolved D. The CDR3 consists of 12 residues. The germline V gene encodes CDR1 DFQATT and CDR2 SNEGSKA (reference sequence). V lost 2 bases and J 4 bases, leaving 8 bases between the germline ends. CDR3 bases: TGCAGTGCTAGAAACCGGGGCTATGGCTACACCTTC. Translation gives CSARNRGYGYTF.

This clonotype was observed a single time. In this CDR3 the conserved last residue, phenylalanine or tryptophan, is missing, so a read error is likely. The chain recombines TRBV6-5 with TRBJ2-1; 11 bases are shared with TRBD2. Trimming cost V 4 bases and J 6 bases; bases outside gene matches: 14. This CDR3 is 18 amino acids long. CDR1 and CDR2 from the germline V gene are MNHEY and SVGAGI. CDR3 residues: CASSSAAKTSGKANEQFL. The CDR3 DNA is TGTGCCAGCAGTTCCGCCGCGAAGACTAGCGGGAAAGCCAATGAGCAGTTCTTA.

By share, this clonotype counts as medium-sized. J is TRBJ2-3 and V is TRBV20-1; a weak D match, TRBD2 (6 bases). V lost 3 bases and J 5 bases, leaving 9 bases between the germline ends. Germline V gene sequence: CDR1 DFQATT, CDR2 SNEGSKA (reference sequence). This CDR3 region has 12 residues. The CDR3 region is CSASGRGDTQYF. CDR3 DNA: TGCAGTGCTAGCGGGAGAGGAGATACGCAGTATTTT.

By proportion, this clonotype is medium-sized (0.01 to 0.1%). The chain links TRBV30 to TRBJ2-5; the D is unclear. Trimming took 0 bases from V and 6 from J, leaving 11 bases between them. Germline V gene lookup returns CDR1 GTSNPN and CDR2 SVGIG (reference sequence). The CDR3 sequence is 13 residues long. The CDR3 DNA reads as TGTGCCTGGAGTGTATACGCTGGCCAGACCCAGTACTTC. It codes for CAWSVYAGQTQYF.

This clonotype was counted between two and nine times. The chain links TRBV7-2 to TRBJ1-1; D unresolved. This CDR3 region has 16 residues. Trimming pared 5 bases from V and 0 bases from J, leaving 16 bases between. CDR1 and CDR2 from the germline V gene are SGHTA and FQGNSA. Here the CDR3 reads CASSPKPGRMNTEAFF. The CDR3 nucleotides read TGTGCCAGCAGCCCTAAGCCGGGCCGTATGAACACTGAAGCTTTCTTT.

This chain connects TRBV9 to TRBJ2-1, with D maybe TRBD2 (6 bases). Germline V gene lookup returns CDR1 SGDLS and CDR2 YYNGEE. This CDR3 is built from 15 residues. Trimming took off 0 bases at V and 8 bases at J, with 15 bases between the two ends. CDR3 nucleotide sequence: TGTGCCAGCAGCGTAGTGAGCGGGCCGCGGGATGAGCAGTTCTTC. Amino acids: CASSVVSGPRDEQFF.

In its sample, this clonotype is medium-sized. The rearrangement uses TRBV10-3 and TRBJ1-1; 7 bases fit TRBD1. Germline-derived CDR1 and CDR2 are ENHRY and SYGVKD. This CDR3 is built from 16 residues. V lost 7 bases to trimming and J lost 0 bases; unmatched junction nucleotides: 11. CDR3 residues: CAIKSAGQYLNTEAFF. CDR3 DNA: TGTGCCATCAAAAGTGCGGGACAGTACTTGAACACTGAAGCTTTCTTT.

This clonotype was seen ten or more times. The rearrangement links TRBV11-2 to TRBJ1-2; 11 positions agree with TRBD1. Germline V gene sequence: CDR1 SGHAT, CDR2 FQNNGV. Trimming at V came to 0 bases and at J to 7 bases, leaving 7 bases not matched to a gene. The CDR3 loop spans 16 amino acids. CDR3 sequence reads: CASSLDTGTGGGGYTF. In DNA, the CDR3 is TGTGCCAGCAGCTTAGATACCGGGACAGGGGGTGGTGGCTACACCTTC.

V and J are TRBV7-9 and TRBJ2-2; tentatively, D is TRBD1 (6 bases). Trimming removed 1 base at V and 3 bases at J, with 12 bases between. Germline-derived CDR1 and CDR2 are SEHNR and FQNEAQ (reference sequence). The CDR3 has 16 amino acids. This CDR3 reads CASSLEGGGHTGELFF. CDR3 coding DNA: TGTGCCAGCAGCTTAGAAGGTGGGGGCCACACCGGGGAGCTGTTTTTT.

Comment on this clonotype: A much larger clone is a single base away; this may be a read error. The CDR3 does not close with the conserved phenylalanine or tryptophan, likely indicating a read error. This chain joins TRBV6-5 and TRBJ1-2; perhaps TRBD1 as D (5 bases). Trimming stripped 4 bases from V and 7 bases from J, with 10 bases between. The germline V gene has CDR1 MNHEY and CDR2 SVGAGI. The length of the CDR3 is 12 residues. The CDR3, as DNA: TGTGCCAGCAGTTCCCGGACATTTGGCTACACCTAC. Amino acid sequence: CASSSRTFGYTY.